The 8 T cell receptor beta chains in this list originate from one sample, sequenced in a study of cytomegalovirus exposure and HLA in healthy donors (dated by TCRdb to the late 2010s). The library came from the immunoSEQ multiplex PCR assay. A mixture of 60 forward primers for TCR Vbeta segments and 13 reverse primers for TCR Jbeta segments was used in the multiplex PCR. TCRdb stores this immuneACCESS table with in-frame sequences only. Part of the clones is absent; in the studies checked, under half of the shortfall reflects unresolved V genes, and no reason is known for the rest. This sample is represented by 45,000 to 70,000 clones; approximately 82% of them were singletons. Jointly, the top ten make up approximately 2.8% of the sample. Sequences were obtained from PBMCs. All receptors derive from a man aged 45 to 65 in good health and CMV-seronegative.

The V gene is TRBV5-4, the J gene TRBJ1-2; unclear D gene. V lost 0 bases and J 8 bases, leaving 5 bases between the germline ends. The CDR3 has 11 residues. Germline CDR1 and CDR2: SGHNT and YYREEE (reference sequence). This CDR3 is CASSLGAGYTF. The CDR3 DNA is TGTGCCAGCAGCTTGGGGGCCGGCTACACCTTC.

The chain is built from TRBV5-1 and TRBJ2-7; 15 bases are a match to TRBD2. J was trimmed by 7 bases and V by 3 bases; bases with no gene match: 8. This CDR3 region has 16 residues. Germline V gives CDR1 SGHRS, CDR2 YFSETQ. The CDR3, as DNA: TGCGCCAGCAGCTGGGGGACTAGCGGGGGGCCGGTAGAGCAGTACTTC. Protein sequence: CASSWGTSGGPVEQYF.

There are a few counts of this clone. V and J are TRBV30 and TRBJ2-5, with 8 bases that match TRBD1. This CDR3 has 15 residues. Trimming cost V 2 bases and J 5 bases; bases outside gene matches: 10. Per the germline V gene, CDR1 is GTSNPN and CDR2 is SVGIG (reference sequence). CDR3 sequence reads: CAWSSSQGAGETQYF. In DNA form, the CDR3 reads TGTGCCTGGAGTAGTTCCCAGGGGGCGGGGGAGACCCAGTACTTC.

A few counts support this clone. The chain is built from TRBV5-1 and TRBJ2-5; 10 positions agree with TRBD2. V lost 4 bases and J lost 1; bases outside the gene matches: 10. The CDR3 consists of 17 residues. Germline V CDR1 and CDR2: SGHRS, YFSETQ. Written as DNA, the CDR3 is TGCGCCAGCAGCCCAGGGCCTAGCGGGGGACTCCAAGAGACCCAGTACTTC. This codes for CASSPGPSGGLQETQYF. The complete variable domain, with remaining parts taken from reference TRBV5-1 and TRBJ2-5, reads KAGVTQTPRYLIKTRGQQVTLSCSPISGHRSVSWYQQTPGQGLQFLFEYFSETQRNKGNFPGRFSGRQFSNSRSEMNVSTLELGDSALYLCASSPGPSGGLQETQYFGPGTRLLVL.

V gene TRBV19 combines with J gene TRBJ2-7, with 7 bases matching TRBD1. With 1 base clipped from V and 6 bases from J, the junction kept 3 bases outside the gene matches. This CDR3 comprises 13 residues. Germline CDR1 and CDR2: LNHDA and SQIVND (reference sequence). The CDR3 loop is CASSIGRQGEQYF. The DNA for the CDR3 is TGTGCCAGTAGTATAGGTAGACAGGGCGAGCAGTACTTC.

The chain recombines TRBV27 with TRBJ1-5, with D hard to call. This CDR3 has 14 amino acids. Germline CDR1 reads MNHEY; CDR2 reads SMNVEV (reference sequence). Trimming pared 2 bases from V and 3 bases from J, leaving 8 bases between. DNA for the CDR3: TGTGCCAGCAGTTTACGGGGAATCAATCAGCCCCAGCATTTT. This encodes CASSLRGINQPQHF.

In DNA, the CDR3 is TGTGCCAGCAGCGTAGCTCCCCACCCGGGACAAGGGAACACCGGGGAGCTGTTTTTT. Its protein is CASSVAPHPGQGNTGELFF. The genes are TRBV9 and TRBJ2-2; D perhaps matches TRBD1 (6 bases). This CDR3 spans 19 amino acids. CDR1 and CDR2 (germline): SGDLS, YYNGEE. The V and J ends lost 0 bases and 1 base respectively, with 19 bases between them.

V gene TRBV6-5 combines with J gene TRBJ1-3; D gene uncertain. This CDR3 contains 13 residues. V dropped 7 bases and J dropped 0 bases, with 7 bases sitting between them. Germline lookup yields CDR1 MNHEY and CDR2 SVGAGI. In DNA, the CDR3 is TGTGCCAGCATGTGGCCCTCTGGAAACACCATATATTTT. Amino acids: CASMWPSGNTIYF.